This is a list of T cell receptor beta chains from one sample in a study of cytomegalovirus exposure and HLA in healthy donors. Data came from immunoSEQ multiplex PCR; TCRdb stores just in-frame clones and leaves some out. The sample shows about 170,000 clones, 85% of them seen only once. The sample was PBMCs. The receptors were gathered from a boy younger than 10 in good health and CMV-seronegative. Each CDR3 is given without its conserved first and last residue. The size entry is marked missing in some rows and otherwise reads once, few, many or a size class.

abundance	v_gene	j_gene	CDR3aa
-	TRBV6-6	TRBJ1-5	ASGLGSNQPQH
-	TRBV6-4	TRBJ1-1	ASSDSWGADTEAF
-	TRBV28	TRBJ1-3	ASSFGSFGNTIY
-	TRBV7-8	TRBJ2-3	ASSLARTSGSSTDTQY
-	TRBV20-1	TRBJ1-6	SAPGTGALH
-	TRBV18	TRBJ2-5	ASSPPVGQGVGLQETQY
once	TRBV18	TRBJ1-1	ASSPTRNTEAF
-	TRBV7-8	TRBJ2-7	ASSFEGEFSEQY
-	TRBV6-1	TRBJ1-3	ASSERRQGLGSSGGNTIY
-	TRBV4-2	TRBJ2-3	ASSQDPVRGEGNTDTQY
-	TRBV6-5	TRBJ2-1	ASRQQGRSYNEQF
-	TRBV7-9	TRBJ1-2	ASSLGTGDGYT
-	TRBV7-2	TRBJ2-2	ASSLVAGLRTGELF
-	TRBV5-6	TRBJ2-3	ASTPRGLAGPDTQY
-	TRBV11-3	TRBJ2-1	ASSLGTSGGEQF
-	TRBV11-2	TRBJ2-1	ASTLRGTSVGEQF
-	TRBV12-1	TRBJ1-1	ASSVGTVEAF
-	TRBV5-1	TRBJ2-7	ASSYGSRDEQY
-	TRBV6-1	TRBJ1-1	ASSPTGDTEAF
-	TRBV28	TRBJ2-2	ASSVTGIPTGELF
-	TRBV11-2	TRBJ1-4	ASSSTLGAEKLF
-	TRBV5-1	TRBJ1-5	ASSRDTNQPQH
-	TRBV25-1	TRBJ2-3	ASRGGRRKLTDTQY
-	TRBV28	TRBJ2-2	ATAESSTGELF
once	TRBV19	TRBJ2-7	ASSPLAGITYEQY
few	TRBV9	TRBJ2-3	ASSPRGSSTDTQY
-	TRBV12-2	TRBJ2-1	ASRSQVPPRYNEQF
-	TRBV9	-	ASSVGGGWDEQY
-	TRBV30	TRBJ1-5	AWSAPGPVGNQPQH
-	TRBV29-1	TRBJ2-1	SVPGTSGYNEQF
-	TRBV6-6	TRBJ2-2	ASRASGGKNTGELF
-	TRBV6-1	TRBJ2-5	ASSTGQGAGETQY
-	TRBV28	TRBJ1-2	AGADGYGYT
-	TRBV5-6	TRBJ1-2	ASRPDRSSGYT
-	TRBV4-1	TRBJ2-5	ASSQDWQGETQY
-	TRBV5-6	TRBJ2-7	ASSFQTYEQY
-	TRBV28	TRBJ1-1	ASSFSTGRDTF
once	TRBV6-1	TRBJ1-3	ASSEDPRESTIY
-	TRBV4-1	TRBJ2-3	ASSQEDTQY
-	TRBV5-1	TRBJ1-2	ASSLDRGNYGYT
-	TRBV6-1	TRBJ2-1	ASSPAVDSSNEQF
-	TRBV10-2	TRBJ1-2	ASSGQGPNYGYT
-	TRBV5-1	TRBJ2-2	ASSYTGANTGELF
-	TRBV14	TRBJ1-6	ASTHGTYNSPLH
-	TRBV27	TRBJ2-1	ASSLPTSVEQF
-	TRBV5-1	TRBJ2-7	ASSLAGRNEQY
-	TRBV5-6	TRBJ1-5	ASSLSSDRADQPQH
-	TRBV29-1	TRBJ2-3	SSIGTSGPSTDTQY
-	TRBV5-6	TRBJ2-3	ASSWGIRGGPTDTQY
-	TRBV2	TRBJ1-1	ASRIDRVDYTEAF
-	TRBV7-3	TRBJ2-5	ASSLEAGTRETQY
-	TRBV7-8	TRBJ1-1	ASSRPTGSSGREAF
-	TRBV18	TRBJ1-5	ASSPGTGNQPQH
-	TRBV2	TRBJ2-1	ASSEASDRGHLNEQF
-	TRBV5-6	TRBJ2-3	ASSLRGQGTDTQY
-	TRBV19	TRBJ1-2	ASSRRDRGAYT
-	TRBV5-1	TRBJ1-2	ASSLGQGDGGYT
once	TRBV6-1	TRBJ2-7	ASSGYSGTPGREQY
-	TRBV28	TRBJ2-1	ASSFFPGTSGYNEQF
-	TRBV10-1	TRBJ2-7	ASSAGGLAGAGEQY